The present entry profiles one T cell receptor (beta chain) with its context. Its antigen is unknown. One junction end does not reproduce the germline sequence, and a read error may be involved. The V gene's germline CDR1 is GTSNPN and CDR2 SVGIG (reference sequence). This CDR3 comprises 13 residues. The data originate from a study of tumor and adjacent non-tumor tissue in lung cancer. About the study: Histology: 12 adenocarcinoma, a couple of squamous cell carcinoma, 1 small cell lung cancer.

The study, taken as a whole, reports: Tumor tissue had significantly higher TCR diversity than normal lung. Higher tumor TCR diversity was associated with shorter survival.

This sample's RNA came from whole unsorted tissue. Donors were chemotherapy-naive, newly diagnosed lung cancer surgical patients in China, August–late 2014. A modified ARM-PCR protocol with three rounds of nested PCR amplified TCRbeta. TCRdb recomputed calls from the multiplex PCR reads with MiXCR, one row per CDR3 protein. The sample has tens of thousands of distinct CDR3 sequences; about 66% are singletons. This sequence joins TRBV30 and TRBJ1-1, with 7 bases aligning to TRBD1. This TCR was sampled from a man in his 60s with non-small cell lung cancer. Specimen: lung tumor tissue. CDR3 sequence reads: CAWRIQGNTETFF. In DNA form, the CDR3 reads TGTGCCTGGAGAATACAGGGGAACACTGAAACTTTCTTT.